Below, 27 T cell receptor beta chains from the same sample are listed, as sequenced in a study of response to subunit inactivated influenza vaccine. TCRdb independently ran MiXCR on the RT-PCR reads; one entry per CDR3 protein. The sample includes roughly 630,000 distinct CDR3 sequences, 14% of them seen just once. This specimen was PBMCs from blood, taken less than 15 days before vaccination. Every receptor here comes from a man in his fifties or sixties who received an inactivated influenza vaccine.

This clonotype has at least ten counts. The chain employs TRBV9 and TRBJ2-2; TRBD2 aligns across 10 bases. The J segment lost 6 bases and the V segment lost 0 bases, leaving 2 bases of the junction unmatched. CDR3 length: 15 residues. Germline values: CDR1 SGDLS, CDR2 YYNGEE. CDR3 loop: CASSVVSGRAGELFF. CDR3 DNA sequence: TGTGCCAGCAGCGTAGTAAGCGGGAGGGCCGGGGAGCTGTTTTTT.

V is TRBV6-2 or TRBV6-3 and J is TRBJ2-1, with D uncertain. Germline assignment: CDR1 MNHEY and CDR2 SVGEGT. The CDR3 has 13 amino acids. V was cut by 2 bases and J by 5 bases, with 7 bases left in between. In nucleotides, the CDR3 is TGTGCCAGCAGTTACCCCGGAAACAATGAGCAGTTCTTC. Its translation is CASSYPGNNEQFF.

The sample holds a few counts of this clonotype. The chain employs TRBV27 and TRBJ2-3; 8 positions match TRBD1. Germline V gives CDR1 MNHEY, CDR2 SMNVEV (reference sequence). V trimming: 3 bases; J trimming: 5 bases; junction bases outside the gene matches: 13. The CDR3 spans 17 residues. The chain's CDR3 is CASSFMGRQGAGDTQYF. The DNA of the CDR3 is TGTGCCAGCAGTTTTATGGGTAGGCAGGGGGCTGGAGATACGCAGTATTTT.

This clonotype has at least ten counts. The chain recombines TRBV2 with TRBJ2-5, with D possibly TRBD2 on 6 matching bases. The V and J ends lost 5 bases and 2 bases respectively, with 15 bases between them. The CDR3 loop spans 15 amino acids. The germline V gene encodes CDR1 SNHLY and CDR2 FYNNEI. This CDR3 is CASSRTRDLQETQYF. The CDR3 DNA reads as TGTGCCAGCAGTCGGACCCGGGACTTACAAGAGACCCAGTACTTC. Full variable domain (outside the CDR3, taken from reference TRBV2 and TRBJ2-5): EPEVTQTPSHQVTQMGQEVILRCVPISNHLYFYWYRQILGQKVEFLVSFYNNEISEKSEIFDDQFSVERPDGSNFTLKIRSTKLEDSAMYFCASSRTRDLQETQYFGPGTRLLVL.

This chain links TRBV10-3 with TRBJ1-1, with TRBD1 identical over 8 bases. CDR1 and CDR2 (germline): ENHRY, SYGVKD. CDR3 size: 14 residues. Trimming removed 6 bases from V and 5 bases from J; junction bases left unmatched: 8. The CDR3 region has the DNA TGTGCCATCAGAGAGACAGGGGCTGGGACTGAAGCTTTCTTT. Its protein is CAIRETGAGTEAFF.

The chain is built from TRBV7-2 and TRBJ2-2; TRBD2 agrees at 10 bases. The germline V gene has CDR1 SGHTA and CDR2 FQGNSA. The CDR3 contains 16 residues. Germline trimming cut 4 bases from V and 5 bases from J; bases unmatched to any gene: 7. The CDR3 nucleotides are TGTGCCAGCAGCTCAGCGGGAGGGTCCTTTACCGGGGAGCTGTTTTTT. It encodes CASSSAGGSFTGELFF.

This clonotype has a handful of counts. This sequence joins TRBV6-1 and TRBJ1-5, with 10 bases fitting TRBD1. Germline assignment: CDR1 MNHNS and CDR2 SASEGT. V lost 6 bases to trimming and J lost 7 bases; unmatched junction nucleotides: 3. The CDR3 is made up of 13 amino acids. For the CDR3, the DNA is TGTGCCAGCAGGCGGACAGGGGGACAGCCCCAGCATTTT. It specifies CASRRTGGQPQHF.

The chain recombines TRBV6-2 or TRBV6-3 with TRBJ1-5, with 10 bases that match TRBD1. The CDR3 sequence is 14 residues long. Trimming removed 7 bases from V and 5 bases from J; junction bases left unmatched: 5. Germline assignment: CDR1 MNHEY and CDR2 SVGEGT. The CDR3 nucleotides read TGTGCCAGCATAAGACAGGGGGCGGATCAGCCCCAGCATTTT. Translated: CASIRQGADQPQHF.

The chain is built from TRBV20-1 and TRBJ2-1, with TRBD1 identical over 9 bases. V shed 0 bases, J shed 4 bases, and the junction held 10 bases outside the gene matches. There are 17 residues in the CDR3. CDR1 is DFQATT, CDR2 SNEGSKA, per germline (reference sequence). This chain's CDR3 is CSARDGPWGQGYNEQFF. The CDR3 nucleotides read TGCAGTGCTAGAGATGGGCCCTGGGGACAGGGTTACAATGAGCAGTTCTTC.

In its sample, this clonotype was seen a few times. CDR3 loop: CASSLASTSGTEQYF. CDR3 coding DNA: TGTGCCAGCAGCTTAGCGTCGACTAGCGGGACCGAGCAGTACTTC. The V gene is TRBV7-9, the J gene TRBJ2-7; 11 nucleotides align to TRBD2. The CDR3 consists of 15 residues. Germline CDR1 reads SEHNR; CDR2 reads FQNEAQ (reference sequence). With V trimmed by 0 bases and J by 6 bases, 4 bases remained unmatched.

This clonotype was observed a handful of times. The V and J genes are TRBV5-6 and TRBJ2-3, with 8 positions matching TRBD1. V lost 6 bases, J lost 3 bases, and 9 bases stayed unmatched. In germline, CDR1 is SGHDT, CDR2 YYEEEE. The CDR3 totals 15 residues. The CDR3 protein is CASNSGGGKTDTQYF. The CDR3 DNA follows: TGTGCCAGCAACTCAGGGGGCGGAAAGACAGATACGCAGTATTTT.

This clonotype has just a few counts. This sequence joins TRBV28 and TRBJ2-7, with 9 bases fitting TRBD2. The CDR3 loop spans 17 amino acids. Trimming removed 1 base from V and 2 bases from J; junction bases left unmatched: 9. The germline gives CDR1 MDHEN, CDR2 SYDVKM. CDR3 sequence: CASSLYLAGTTTYEQYF. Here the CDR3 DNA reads TGTGCCAGCAGTTTATATCTAGCGGGGACAACCACCTACGAGCAGTACTTC.

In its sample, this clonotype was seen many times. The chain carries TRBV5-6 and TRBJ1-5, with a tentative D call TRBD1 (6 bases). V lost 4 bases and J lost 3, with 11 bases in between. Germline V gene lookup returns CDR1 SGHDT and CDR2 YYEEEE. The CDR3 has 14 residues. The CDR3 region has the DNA TGTGCCAGCAGCCGCGGACAGTACAATCAGCCCCAGCATTTT. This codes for CASSRGQYNQPQHF.

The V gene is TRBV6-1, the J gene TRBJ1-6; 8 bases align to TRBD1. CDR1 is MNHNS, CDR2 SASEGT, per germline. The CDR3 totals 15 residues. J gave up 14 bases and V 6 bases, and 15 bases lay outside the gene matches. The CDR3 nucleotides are TGTGCCAGCAGCAACAGGGGGACCACCGTAGGATCCCTCCACTTT. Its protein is CASSNRGTTVGSLHF.

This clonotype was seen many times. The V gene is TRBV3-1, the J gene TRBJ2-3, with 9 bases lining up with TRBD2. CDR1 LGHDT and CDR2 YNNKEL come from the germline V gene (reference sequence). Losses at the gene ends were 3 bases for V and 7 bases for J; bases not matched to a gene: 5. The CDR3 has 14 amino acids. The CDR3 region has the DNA TGTGCCAGCAGCCAGCGGGAGGGGGCAAATACGCAGTATTTT. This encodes CASSQREGANTQYF.

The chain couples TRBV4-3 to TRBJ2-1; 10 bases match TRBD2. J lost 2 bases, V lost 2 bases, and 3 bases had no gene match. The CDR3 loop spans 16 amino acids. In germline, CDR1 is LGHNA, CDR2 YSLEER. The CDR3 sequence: CASSQLTSGAYNEQFF. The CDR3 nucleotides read TGCGCCAGCAGCCAACTAACTAGCGGGGCCTACAATGAGCAGTTCTTC.

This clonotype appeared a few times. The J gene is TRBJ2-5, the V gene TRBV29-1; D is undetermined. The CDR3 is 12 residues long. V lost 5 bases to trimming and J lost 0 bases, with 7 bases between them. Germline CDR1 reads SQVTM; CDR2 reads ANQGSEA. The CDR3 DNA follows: TGCAGCGTTCGACCGTACCAAGAGACCCAGTACTTC. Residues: CSVRPYQETQYF.

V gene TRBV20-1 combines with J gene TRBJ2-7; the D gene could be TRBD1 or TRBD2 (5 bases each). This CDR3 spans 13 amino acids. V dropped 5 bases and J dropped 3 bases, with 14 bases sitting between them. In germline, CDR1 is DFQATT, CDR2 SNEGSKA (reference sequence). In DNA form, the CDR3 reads TGCAGTGCTCCCGGGACGTCAAACTACGAGCAGTACTTC. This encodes CSAPGTSNYEQYF.

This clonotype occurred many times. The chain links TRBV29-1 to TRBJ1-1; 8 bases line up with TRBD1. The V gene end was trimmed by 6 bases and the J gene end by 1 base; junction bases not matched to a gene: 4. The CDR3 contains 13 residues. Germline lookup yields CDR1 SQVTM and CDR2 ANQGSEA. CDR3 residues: CSVGQGRNTEAFF. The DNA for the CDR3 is TGCAGCGTCGGACAGGGCCGGAACACTGAAGCTTTCTTT.

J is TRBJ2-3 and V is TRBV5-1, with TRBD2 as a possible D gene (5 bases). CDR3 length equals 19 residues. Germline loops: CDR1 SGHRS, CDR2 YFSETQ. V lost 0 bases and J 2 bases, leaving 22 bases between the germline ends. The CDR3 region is CASSLDAGPIRRNTDTQYF. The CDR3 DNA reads TGCGCCAGCAGCTTGGATGCGGGCCCCATCCGAAGAAACACAGATACGCAGTATTTT.

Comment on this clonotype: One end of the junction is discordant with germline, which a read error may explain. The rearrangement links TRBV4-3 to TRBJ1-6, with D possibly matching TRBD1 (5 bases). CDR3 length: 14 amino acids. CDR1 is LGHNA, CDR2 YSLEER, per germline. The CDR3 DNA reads TGCGTCAGCAGCCGCTCGACAGTTAATTCACCCCTCCACTTT. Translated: CVSSRSTVNSPLHF.

The CDR3: CASSSTRENRGGGYTF. CDR3 in DNA: TGCGCCAGCAGCTCCACTCGAGAAAACAGGGGGGGTGGCTACACCTTC. V gene TRBV5-1 combines with J gene TRBJ1-2; 8 bases line up with TRBD1. There are 16 residues in the CDR3. Germline CDR1 is SGHRS and CDR2 is YFSETQ. Trimming cost V 3 bases and J 7 bases; bases outside gene matches: 14.

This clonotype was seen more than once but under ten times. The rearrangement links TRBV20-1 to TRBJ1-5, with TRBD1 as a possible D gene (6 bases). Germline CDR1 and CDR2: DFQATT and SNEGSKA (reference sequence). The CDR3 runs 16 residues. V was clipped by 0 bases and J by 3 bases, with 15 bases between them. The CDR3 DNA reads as TGCAGTGCTAGAGACCCGGGACAACCGAACAATCAGCCCCAGCATTTT. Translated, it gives CSARDPGQPNNQPQHF.

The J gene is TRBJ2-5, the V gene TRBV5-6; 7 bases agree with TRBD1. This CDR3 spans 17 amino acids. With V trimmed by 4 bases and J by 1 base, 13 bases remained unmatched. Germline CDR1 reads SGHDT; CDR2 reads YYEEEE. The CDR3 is CASSQSQGFAAQETQYF. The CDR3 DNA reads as TGTGCCAGCAGCCAGTCACAGGGGTTTGCGGCCCAAGAGACCCAGTACTTC.

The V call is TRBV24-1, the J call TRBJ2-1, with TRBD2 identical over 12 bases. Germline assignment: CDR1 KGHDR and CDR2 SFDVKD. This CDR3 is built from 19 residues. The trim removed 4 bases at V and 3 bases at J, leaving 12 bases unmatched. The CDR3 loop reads CATSDNNPRTSGIYNEQFF. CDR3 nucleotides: TGTGCCACCAGTGACAACAACCCACGGACTAGCGGGATCTACAATGAGCAGTTCTTC.

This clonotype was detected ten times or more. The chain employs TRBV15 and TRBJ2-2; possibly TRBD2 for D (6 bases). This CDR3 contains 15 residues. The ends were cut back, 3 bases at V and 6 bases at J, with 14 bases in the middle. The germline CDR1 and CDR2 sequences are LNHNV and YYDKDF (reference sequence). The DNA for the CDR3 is TGTGCCACCAGCAGGGACCTTGGAGGGGCCGGGGAGCTGTTTTTT. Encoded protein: CATSRDLGGAGELFF.

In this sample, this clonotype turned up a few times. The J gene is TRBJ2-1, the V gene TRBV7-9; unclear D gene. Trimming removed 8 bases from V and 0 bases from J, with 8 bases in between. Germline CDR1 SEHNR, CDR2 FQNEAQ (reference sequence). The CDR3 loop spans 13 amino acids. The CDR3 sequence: CASEALSYNEQFF. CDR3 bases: TGTGCCAGCGAGGCCCTCTCCTACAATGAGCAGTTCTTC.